Below, 27 T cell receptor beta chains from the same sample are listed, as sequenced in a study of T-cell reconstitution after alpha-beta-depleted transplantation in children. Using unique molecular identifiers, the investigators prepared the TCRbeta library. In TCRdb, the PCR reads were re-called with MiXCR into one record per CDR3 protein. The data hold about 980,000 distinct CDR3 sequences, with about 26% observed a single time. The input for sequencing was PBMCs, mostly from graft donor cells, taken 360 days after TCRalphabeta/CD19-depleted stem cell transplant. The source of these receptors is a boy younger than two who had a stem cell transplant for SCID, so the T cells may come from the graft donor.

A few counts support this clonotype. V usage is TRBV29-1 and J usage is TRBJ1-1; weak D call: TRBD1 (6 bases). The CDR3 has 11 amino acids. The V end lost 7 bases, the J end lost 10 bases, and 16 bases lay between the germline ends. Germline lookup yields CDR1 SQVTM and CDR2 ANQGSEA. The CDR3 protein is CSDVNRAGAFF. The CDR3 DNA is TGCAGCGACGTAAACAGGGCGGGAGCTTTCTTT.

This clonotype was observed a handful of times. The V gene is TRBV12-3 or TRBV12-4, the J gene TRBJ2-5; D might be TRBD2 (5 bases). Deletions cut 7 bases from V and 2 bases from J, with 11 bases between. The CDR3 loop spans 13 amino acids. DNA of the CDR3: TGTGCCAGCACTCCTACTAGACAAGAGACCCAGTACTTC. Amino acid sequence: CASTPTRQETQYF.

The chain links TRBV29-1 to TRBJ2-1; tentatively, D is TRBD1 or TRBD2 (6 bases each). This CDR3 comprises 14 residues. Germline loops: CDR1 SQVTM, CDR2 ANQGSEA. V lost 5 bases, J lost 7 bases, and 18 bases lay in between. For the CDR3, the DNA is TGCAGCGTTCCCGGGACACGGGGGTGGAATGAGCAGTTCTTC. It codes for CSVPGTRGWNEQFF.

This sequence joins TRBV6-6 and TRBJ1-5; D may be TRBD1 (5 bases). Germline V gene data show CDR1 as MNHNY and CDR2 as SVGAGI (reference sequence). The CDR3 length is 13 residues. V gave up 7 bases and J gave up 3 bases, with 10 bases separating them. For the CDR3, the DNA is TGTGCCAGCACCCAGGGTCTCAATCAGCCCCAGCATTTT. Its protein is CASTQGLNQPQHF.

This clonotype has more than one count but fewer than ten. The V call is TRBV5-1, the J call TRBJ1-3; 10 bases line up with TRBD1. The CDR3 spans 17 residues. J gave up 0 bases and V 4 bases, and 7 bases lay outside the gene matches. Germline lookup yields CDR1 SGHRS and CDR2 YFSETQ. CDR3 sequence (DNA): TGCGCCAGCAGCCCGCGGACAGGGGGGTTCTCTGGAAACACCATATATTTT. Its translation: CASSPRTGGFSGNTIYF.

V gene TRBV7-2 combines with J gene TRBJ2-2; 7 bases align to TRBD1. Germline lookup yields CDR1 SGHTA and CDR2 FQGNSA. V shed 1 base, J shed 1 base, and the junction held 6 bases outside the gene matches. The CDR3 totals 17 residues. In nucleotides, the CDR3 is TGTGCCAGCAGCTTAGTGGCAGGGGGAAGGAACACCGGGGAGCTGTTTTTT. Amino acids: CASSLVAGGRNTGELFF. The whole variable domain, remainder taken from reference TRBV7-2 and TRBJ2-2, is GAGVSQSPSNKVTEKGKDVELRCDPISGHTALYWYRQSLGQGLEFLIYFQGNSAPDKSGLPSDRFSAERTGGSVSTLTIQRTQQEDSAVYLCASSLVAGGRNTGELFFGEGSRLTVL.

The CDR3 region is CASSLVQMNSPLHF. CDR3 bases: TGTGCCAGCAGCTTAGTACAGATGAATTCACCCCTCCACTTT. The J gene is TRBJ1-6, the V gene TRBV7-6, with no clear D. The CDR3 extends over 14 amino acids. CDR1 SGHVS and CDR2 FNYEAQ come from the germline V gene. Trimming took 1 base from V and 7 from J, leaving 8 bases between them. Full variable domain (remainder filled in from reference TRBV7-6 and TRBJ1-6): GAGVSQSPRYKVTKRGQDVALRCDPISGHVSLYWYRQALGQGPEFLTYFNYEAQQDKSGLPNDRFSAERPEGSISTLTIQRTEQRDSAMYRCASSLVQMNSPLHFGNGTRLTVT.

There are a few counts of this clonotype. The chain employs TRBV27 and TRBJ2-7, with TRBD2 as a possible D gene (6 bases). Trimming shortened V by 2 bases and J by 2 bases, and 16 bases separated the two germline ends. Germline-derived CDR1 and CDR2 are MNHEY and SMNVEV (reference sequence). The CDR3 covers 16 residues. CDR3 sequence reads: CASSLSGPGGTYEQYF. CDR3 DNA: TGTGCCAGCAGTTTAAGTGGCCCCGGCGGGACCTACGAGCAGTACTTC.

This clonotype was counted a few times. This rearrangement joins TRBV5-1 to TRBJ2-1; no definite D call. V lost 0 bases and J lost 4, with 11 bases in between. Germline CDR1 and CDR2: SGHRS and YFSETQ. The CDR3 consists of 15 residues. The CDR3 DNA is TGCGCCAGCAGCTTGGACAGATTGAGATACAATGAGCAGTTCTTC. Translating gives CASSLDRLRYNEQFF.

This clonotype was found a few times. The chain combines TRBV9 with TRBJ2-1, with 10 positions matching TRBD2. From germline, CDR1 is SGDLS and CDR2 YYNGEE. V shed 3 bases, J shed 6 bases, and the junction held 6 bases outside the gene matches. CDR3 length equals 15 residues. This CDR3 reads CASSATSGVSNEQFF. Written as DNA, the CDR3 is TGTGCCAGCAGCGCCACTAGCGGGGTTTCCAATGAGCAGTTCTTC.

V gene TRBV25-1 combines with J gene TRBJ2-7; weak D call: TRBD1 (6 bases). The V end lost 8 bases, the J end lost 3 bases, and 14 bases lay between the germline ends. The CDR3 loop spans 13 amino acids. The germline V gene encodes CDR1 MGHDK and CDR2 SYGVNS. CDR3: CASLGIQGYEQYF. The CDR3, as DNA: TGTGCCAGCCTTGGAATACAGGGCTACGAGCAGTACTTC.

CDR3 protein: CSVQPGQGNTGELFF. Here the CDR3 DNA reads TGCAGCGTGCAACCGGGACAGGGGAACACCGGGGAGCTGTTTTTT. The chain couples TRBV29-1 to TRBJ2-2; 9 nucleotides line up with TRBD1. With 6 bases clipped from V and 1 base from J, the junction kept 6 bases outside the gene matches. CDR1 is SQVTM, CDR2 ANQGSEA, per germline. The CDR3 spans 15 residues.

The chain recombines TRBV5-5 with TRBJ2-1; D uncertain. This CDR3 is 14 amino acids long. Germline assignment: CDR1 SGHKS and CDR2 YYEKEE (reference sequence). V was clipped by 0 bases and J by 4 bases, with 8 bases between them. The CDR3 reads CASSLVLVYNEQFF. In nucleotides, the CDR3 is TGTGCCAGCAGCTTGGTGCTGGTATACAATGAGCAGTTCTTC.

This chain joins TRBV7-6 and TRBJ2-3; TRBD2 agrees at 9 bases. The CDR3 covers 17 residues. CDR1 and CDR2 from the germline V gene are SGHVS and FNYEAQ. J was trimmed by 1 base and V by 5 bases; bases with no gene match: 10. Here the CDR3 DNA reads TGTGCCAGCAGCATTCCCATTGGGACTAGCCGCACAGATACGCAGTATTTT. Residues: CASSIPIGTSRTDTQYF.

The J gene is TRBJ1-1, the V gene TRBV12-3 or TRBV12-4; 11 positions agree with TRBD1. The CDR3 spans 14 residues. The V and J ends lost 5 bases and 9 bases, in that order; junction bases with no gene match: 8. The CDR3 loop is CASSLPGTGGKAFF. CDR3 DNA: TGTGCCAGCAGTCTCCCCGGGACAGGGGGGAAAGCTTTCTTT.

A few counts support this clonotype. J is TRBJ2-7 and V is TRBV7-2; 7 bases line up with TRBD2. Germline V CDR1 and CDR2: SGHTA, FQGNSA. The CDR3 has 16 residues. V lost 4 bases and J lost 0; bases outside the gene matches: 9. The CDR3 coding sequence is TGTGCCAGCAGCTGGGGGGGGACTACGAGCTCCTACGAGCAGTACTTC. It translates to CASSWGGTTSSYEQYF.

The chain's CDR3 is CASSPGHHSYEQYF. In nucleotides, the CDR3 is TGCGCCAGCAGCCCGGGACACCACTCCTACGAGCAGTACTTC. The chain employs TRBV5-1 and TRBJ2-7; D possibly corresponds to TRBD1 (6 bases). The V end lost 4 bases, the J end lost 0 bases, and 11 bases lay between the germline ends. The germline V gene has CDR1 SGHRS and CDR2 YFSETQ. CDR3 length equals 14 residues.

The chain has TRBV12-3 or TRBV12-4 and TRBJ2-7, with 11 bases matching TRBD2. The CDR3 contains 16 residues. Trimming at V came to 0 bases and at J to 6 bases, leaving 7 bases not matched to a gene. The CDR3 sequence is CASSLARLAGLPEQYF. The CDR3 region has the DNA TGTGCCAGCAGTTTAGCCCGACTAGCGGGGCTCCCCGAGCAGTACTTC.

Written as DNA, the CDR3 is TGTGCCAGCAGCTTATTAGGGTTCTACGAGCAGTACTTC. Its translation is CASSLLGFYEQYF. This chain uses TRBV7-2 with TRBJ2-7; D not resolved. The V gene lost 2 bases and the J gene lost 3 bases, with 8 bases spanning the gap. The germline V gene has CDR1 SGHTA and CDR2 FQGNSA. The CDR3 has 13 amino acids.

This clonotype was detected a few times. The rearrangement uses TRBV4-1 and TRBJ2-2; either TRBD1 or TRBD2 may fit D (5 bases each). Trimming removed 4 bases at V and 4 bases at J, with 10 bases between. The CDR3 has 14 amino acids. The germline V gene has CDR1 MGHRA and CDR2 YSYEKL. The CDR3 sequence: CASSPGPITGELFF. CDR3 bases: TGCGCCAGCAGCCCGGGACCTATCACCGGGGAGCTGTTTTTT.

This clonotype was recorded a few times. The chain couples TRBV7-2 to TRBJ2-7; TRBD2 is a possible D gene (6 bases). The CDR3 extends over 14 amino acids. Germline assignment: CDR1 SGHTA and CDR2 FQGNSA. Trimming shortened V by 5 bases and J by 4 bases, and 15 bases separated the two germline ends. CDR3: CASSRGGFLYEQYF. DNA for the CDR3: TGTGCCAGCAGCCGTGGGGGGTTCCTATACGAGCAGTACTTC.

The genes are TRBV7-6 and TRBJ2-1; D not certain. The CDR3 sequence is 14 residues long. The V and J ends lost 10 bases and 7 bases respectively, with 20 bases between them. Germline CDR1 SGHVS, CDR2 FNYEAQ. CDR3 region: CATRPLASKNEQFF. CDR3 coding DNA: TGTGCCACACGCCCGCTCGCCTCAAAGAATGAGCAGTTCTTC.

The V call is TRBV10-3, the J call TRBJ1-1; maybe TRBD1 (6 bases). CDR3 size: 14 residues. The V end was cut by 1 base, the J end by 1 base, with 7 bases between. Germline lookup yields CDR1 ENHRY and CDR2 SYGVKD. This CDR3 reads CAISEYRANTEAFF. CDR3 coding DNA: TGTGCCATCAGTGAGTACAGGGCGAACACTGAAGCTTTCTTT.

This chain links TRBV20-1 with TRBJ2-5; no clear D. V was cut by 4 bases and J by 4 bases, with 13 bases left in between. The CDR3 covers 13 residues. The germline V gene encodes CDR1 DFQATT and CDR2 SNEGSKA (reference sequence). DNA for the CDR3: TGCAGTGCTATTCGGGTGTGGGCAGAGACCCAGTACTTC. Encoded protein: CSAIRVWAETQYF.

The rearrangement joins TRBV10-3 to TRBJ2-7, with D uncertain. This CDR3 has 12 residues. V dropped 2 bases and J dropped 3 bases, with 5 bases sitting between them. Germline CDR1 and CDR2: ENHRY and SYGVKD. Written as DNA, the CDR3 is TGTGCCATCAGTGAGGGGCTCTACGAGCAGTACTTC. It is translated as CAISEGLYEQYF.

The chain has TRBV5-1 and TRBJ2-6, with D tentatively TRBD1 (5 bases). The germline V gene has CDR1 SGHRS and CDR2 YFSETQ. V was pared by 4 bases and J by 0 bases, with 14 bases between. The CDR3 is 17 residues long. CDR3 coding DNA: TGCGCCAGCAGCCCGAGGCGGACAAACTCTGGGGCCAACGTCCTGACTTTC. Translated, it gives CASSPRRTNSGANVLTF.

The genes are TRBV3-1 and TRBJ2-1; a possible D gene is TRBD2 (5 bases). The germline V gene has CDR1 LGHDT and CDR2 YNNKEL (reference sequence). V lost 3 bases, J lost 0 bases, and 12 bases lay in between. There are 16 residues in the CDR3. This chain's CDR3 is CASSQVRGSSYNEQFF. DNA for the CDR3: TGTGCCAGCAGCCAGGTACGGGGAAGCTCCTACAATGAGCAGTTCTTC.